Reported below is one T cell receptor (beta chain). Data came from immunoSEQ multiplex PCR; TCRdb stores just in-frame clones and leaves some out. Among some 27,000 clones listed, 90% were seen once. The CDR3 is 12 residues long. Germline assignment: CDR1 MNHEY and CDR2 SMNVEV (reference sequence). V lost 6 bases to trimming and J lost 13 bases; unmatched junction nucleotides: 9. This entry is derived from a study of OX40 agonist ivuxolimab in advanced cancers. The clonotype originates from an adult with an advanced solid tumor such as melanoma, head and neck, liver or kidney cancer. The chain joins TRBV27 to TRBJ2-1, with 7 bases lining up with TRBD2. Material: CD4+ or CD8+ T cells sorted from blood, obtained in a trial of the OX40 agonist ivuxolimab. CDR3 residues: CASSTGGVIQFF. The CDR3 region has the DNA TGTGCCAGCAGCACGGGGGGAGTGATTCAGTTCTTC.